This T cell receptor beta chain was recovered during a study of blood T cell repertoires in COVID-19. Study-level background: Acute and convalescent COVID-19 specimens originated in the United States, Italy and Spain. PBMCs, B-cell-depleted T cells, or T cells provided the cDNA or gDNA that made up the material.

Measured with immunoSEQ multiplex PCR; TCRdb has only the in-frame clones, and not every one. Of 100,000 to 120,000 clones listed, more than 65% were seen once; the top ten hold 1.5% to 1.8%. This CDR3 has 18 amino acids. Germline V gene data show CDR1 as MDHEN and CDR2 as SYDVKM. After removal of 4 bases from V and 0 bases from J, the junction contained 4 bases not matched to a gene. The sequence was obtained from a man aged 50 or older with acute or convalescent COVID-19. The chain is built from TRBV28 and TRBJ2-6; 12 bases agree with TRBD1. Sequences were obtained from peripheral blood. The CDR3 DNA reads as TGTGCCAGCAGTTCCGGGACAGGGGGCCCCTCTGGGGCCAACGTCCTGACTTTC. Translation gives CASSSGTGGPSGANVLTF.